One and the same sample provided the 9 T cell receptor beta chains below, sequenced in a study of PD-1 blockade in classical Hodgkin lymphoma. The protocol was immunoSEQ multiplex PCR, while the TCRdb copy is restricted to in-frame clones and leaves out a portion. The repertoire consists of 75,000 to 100,000 clones, with roughly four fifths occurring once and the leading ten covering approximately 15%. With no exception, relapse followed autologous stem cell transplantation in all patients, and brentuximab vedotin exposure varied. Sequences were derived from peripheral blood mononuclear cells (PBMCs), sampled before the second cycle of nivolumab. The receptors come from a human donor with classical Hodgkin lymphoma.

The chain uses TRBV27 and TRBJ2-1; 8 nucleotides match TRBD2. V lost 5 bases to trimming and J lost 1 base; unmatched junction nucleotides: 4. Germline V lookup: CDR1 MNHEY, CDR2 SMNVEV (reference sequence). There are 15 residues in the CDR3. CDR3 residues: CASSRGLDSYNEQFF. As DNA, the CDR3 is TGTGCCAGCAGTAGGGGACTAGATTCCTACAATGAGCAGTTCTTC.

This chain connects TRBV19 to TRBJ1-1; the D is unclear. Germline-derived CDR1 and CDR2 are LNHDA and SQIVND (reference sequence). CDR3 length: 15 amino acids. Trimming took off 4 bases at V and 6 bases at J, with 18 bases between the two ends. CDR3 sequence reads: CASSREYGSGAEAFF. The CDR3 nucleotides read TGTGCCAGTAGTAGGGAATATGGGTCCGGCGCTGAAGCTTTCTTT.

The table lists this clone with a count of one. In nucleotides, the CDR3 is TGTGCCAGCAGCCCGACAGGGGCGACCCATACTGAAGCTTTCTTT. As protein: CASSPTGATHTEAFF. The V call is TRBV7-3, the J call TRBJ1-1; 8 bases line up with TRBD1. This CDR3 region has 15 residues. The germline CDR1 and CDR2 sequences are SGHTA and FQGTGA. After removal of 5 bases from V and 5 bases from J, the junction contained 10 bases not matched to a gene.

The chain recombines TRBV6-5 with TRBJ2-2, with 7 bases fitting TRBD1. This CDR3 contains 14 residues. V shed 5 bases, J shed 7 bases, and the junction held 7 bases outside the gene matches. The germline V gene encodes CDR1 MNHEY and CDR2 SVGAGI. The CDR3 is CASSLTGVGGELFF. DNA for the CDR3: TGTGCCAGCAGTCTTACAGGGGTGGGCGGGGAGCTGTTTTTT.

V is TRBV10-3 and J is TRBJ1-2, with 8 bases that match TRBD1. CDR3 size: 12 residues. Germline CDR1 and CDR2: ENHRY and SYGVKD. V lost 6 bases and J lost 8; bases outside the gene matches: 5. Here the CDR3 reads CAISAGGAGYTF. CDR3 bases: TGTGCCATCAGCGCAGGGGGCGCGGGCTACACCTTC.

The genes are TRBV18 and TRBJ1-2; tentative D call: TRBD1 (5 bases). Germline V gives CDR1 KGHSH, CDR2 LQKENI. CDR3 size: 16 residues. The V gene lost 3 bases and the J gene lost 1 base, with 15 bases spanning the gap. CDR3 loop: CASSPTQLGGNYGYTF. CDR3 sequence (DNA): TGTGCCAGCTCACCGACCCAACTGGGGGGTAACTATGGCTACACCTTC.

The rearrangement joins TRBV28 to TRBJ1-1; D remains unclear. The length of the CDR3 is 14 residues. Germline assignment: CDR1 MDHEN and CDR2 SYDVKM. The V and J ends lost 6 bases and 4 bases respectively, with 15 bases between them. The CDR3, as DNA: TGTGCCAGCAGGGATCCGGGAACCACCACTGAAGCTTTCTTT. Protein product: CASRDPGTTTEAFF.

The chain links TRBV6-1 to TRBJ1-3; D gene ambiguous. Germline V gives CDR1 MNHNS, CDR2 SASEGT. Trimming shortened V by 4 bases and J by 0 bases, and 19 bases separated the two germline ends. CDR3 size: 18 residues. This CDR3 is CASSVSVVGGSSGNTIYF. CDR3 bases: TGTGCCAGCAGTGTTAGCGTCGTAGGTGGGTCCTCTGGAAACACCATATATTTT.

V is TRBV19 and J is TRBJ1-5; D perhaps matches TRBD1 (5 bases). The germline gives CDR1 LNHDA, CDR2 SQIVND (reference sequence). V dropped 7 bases and J dropped 6 bases, with 13 bases sitting between them. The CDR3 is 13 residues long. The CDR3 sequence: CASTMGETQPQHF. For the CDR3, the DNA is TGTGCCAGTACCATGGGGGAAACTCAGCCCCAGCATTTT. The full variable domain, completed using reference TRBV19 and TRBJ1-5, is DGGITQSPKYLFRKEGQNVTLSCEQNLNHDAMYWYRQDPGQGLRLIYYSQIVNDFQKGDIAEGYSVSREKKESFPLTVTSAQKNPTAFYLCASTMGETQPQHFGDGTRLSIL.